These 26 T cell receptor beta chains came from one sample sequenced in a study of identical twins' blood T cells. A single record per CDR3 protein comes from TCRdb applying MiXCR to the 5' RACE reads. The repertoire holds roughly 340,000 distinct CDR3 sequences, with 28% as singletons. Sequencing was performed on PBMCs. The source is a woman aged 18-55 years in good health.

This clonotype was counted ten times or more. The chain links TRBV2 to TRBJ1-1; no clear D gene. The CDR3 spans 14 residues. Trimming removed 8 bases at V and 3 bases at J, with 16 bases between. CDR1 and CDR2 from the germline V gene are SNHLY and FYNNEI. CDR3 sequence: CASSHEGWDTEAFF. In DNA, the CDR3 is TGTGCCAGCTCACATGAAGGGTGGGACACTGAAGCTTTCTTT.

This clonotype was detected a few times. The chain couples TRBV5-6 to TRBJ1-5; the match to TRBD1 covers 10 bases. Germline V gene sequence: CDR1 SGHDT, CDR2 YYEEEE. The CDR3 extends over 17 amino acids. The junction had 16 bases not matched to a gene; V was cut back by 4 bases and J by 9 bases. The CDR3 DNA reads TGTGCCAGCAGCGCCTCACTGTTGGCCGGGACAGGGGCGCCCCAGCATTTT. This sequence encodes CASSASLLAGTGAPQHF.

This clonotype has at least ten counts. The J gene is TRBJ1-1, the V gene TRBV29-1, with D possibly matching TRBD1 (5 bases). Trimming pared 4 bases from V and 5 bases from J, leaving 23 bases between. The germline gives CDR1 SQVTM, CDR2 ANQGSEA. The CDR3 totals 16 residues. The CDR3 here is CSVGEAGNFRRTEAFF. The DNA for the CDR3 is TGCAGCGTTGGGGAGGCAGGGAATTTCCGGAGGACTGAAGCTTTCTTT.

The chain couples TRBV20-1 to TRBJ1-5; TRBD1 might be the D (6 bases). The V end lost 6 bases, the J end lost 7 bases, and 13 bases lay between the germline ends. The CDR3 spans 12 residues. Germline values: CDR1 DFQATT, CDR2 SNEGSKA (reference sequence). The CDR3 spells CSAQQGIQPQHF. CDR3 bases: TGCAGTGCCCAACAGGGAATCCAGCCCCAGCATTTT.

The CDR3 DNA is TGTGCCATCAGTGATTTAAATAGCAATCAGCCCCAGCATTTT. This sequence encodes CAISDLNSNQPQHF. The chain employs TRBV10-3 and TRBJ1-5; the D is unclear. The CDR3 is 14 amino acids. Trimming cost V 3 bases and J 0 bases, with 6 bases left between them. Germline V gene data show CDR1 as ENHRY and CDR2 as SYGVKD.

This clonotype has just one count. The J gene is TRBJ1-5, the V gene TRBV20-1, with 12 positions matching TRBD1. The CDR3 contains 15 residues. The V gene's germline CDR1 is DFQATT and CDR2 SNEGSKA (reference sequence). Unmatched junction bases numbered 11, after V lost 8 bases and J lost 6 bases. CDR3 nucleotides: TGCAGTTCAGGAGGGACAGGGGGCTCGGGTCAGCCCCAGCATTTT. Translation: CSSGGTGGSGQPQHF.

The chain joins TRBV29-1 to TRBJ2-2, with 11 bases matching TRBD1. With V trimmed by 5 bases and J by 7 bases, 6 bases remained unmatched. This CDR3 has 14 residues. Per germline, CDR1 SQVTM and CDR2 ANQGSEA. CDR3 residues: CSVMGTGGVGELFF. CDR3 nucleotides: TGCAGCGTTATGGGGACAGGGGGTGTCGGGGAGCTGTTTTTT.

The genes are TRBV18 and TRBJ1-5; 8 bases map to TRBD1. The germline CDR1 and CDR2 sequences are KGHSH and LQKENI. This CDR3 is 14 amino acids long. V gave up 2 bases and J gave up 10 bases; unmatched junction bases: 7. CDR3 bases: TGTGCCAGCTCACCATCGGGACAGGTTGGTCCCCAGCATTTT. Its translation: CASSPSGQVGPQHF.

The chain uses TRBV10-3 and TRBJ2-3; D may be TRBD1 or TRBD2 (6 bases each). Trimming removed 7 bases from V and 13 bases from J, with 21 bases in between. The CDR3 loop spans 13 amino acids. Germline values: CDR1 ENHRY, CDR2 SYGVKD. In nucleotides, the CDR3 is TGTGCCATCAAGGGGGAGCGGGCAGCCCCCGAGTATTTT. This sequence encodes CAIKGERAAPEYF.

V is TRBV3-1 and J is TRBJ2-1; D unclear. Germline values: CDR1 LGHDT, CDR2 YNNKEL (reference sequence). The CDR3 contains 14 residues. The ends were cut back, 0 bases at V and 5 bases at J, with 8 bases in the middle. The chain's CDR3 is CASSQDYPNNEQFF. The CDR3 nucleotides read TGTGCCAGCAGCCAAGATTACCCAAACAATGAGCAGTTCTTC.

This clonotype was recorded a few times. The junction differs from germline at one of its ends, possibly a read error. The CDR3 nucleotides read TGTGCCGCCAGTGTCCCCGGAAACATAGATGTGGGTCAAGAGACCCAGTACTTC. It encodes CAASVPGNIDVGQETQYF. J is TRBJ2-5 and V is TRBV24-1; D is unresolved. CDR1 is KGHDR, CDR2 SFDVKD, per germline. The CDR3 runs 18 residues.

For this clonotype: An end of the junction does not agree with germline; a read error may underlie this. The chain carries TRBV29-1 and TRBJ2-7; tentatively, D is TRBD1 (6 bases). The CDR3 covers 13 residues. CDR1 is SQVTM, CDR2 ANQGSEA, per germline. The CDR3 nucleotides read TGCAGCGCCTATCTGGGGACAACCTACGGGCAGTACTTC. It encodes CSAYLGTTYGQYF.

This clonotype was counted only a few times. This rearrangement joins TRBV7-2 to TRBJ2-3; D remains ambiguous. Germline values: CDR1 SGHTA, CDR2 FQGNSA. The V and J ends lost 2 bases and 0 bases respectively, with 9 bases between them. The CDR3 consists of 15 residues. The CDR3 loop reads CASSLSHLSTDTQYF. CDR3 in DNA: TGTGCCAGCAGCTTATCCCACCTTAGCACAGATACGCAGTATTTT.

This clonotype was seen ten or more times. The chain recombines TRBV6-2 or TRBV6-3 with TRBJ2-6; no clear D gene. Trimming shortened V by 2 bases and J by 4 bases, and 0 bases separated the two germline ends. Looked up from germline, CDR1 is MNHEY and CDR2 is SVGEGT. The CDR3 totals 12 residues. The CDR3 spells CASSYGANVLTF. In DNA form, the CDR3 reads TGTGCCAGCAGTTACGGGGCCAACGTCCTGACTTTC.

This sequence joins TRBV6-2 or TRBV6-3 and TRBJ2-2; D perhaps matches TRBD1 (5 bases). Trimming removed 11 bases from V and 0 bases from J, with 13 bases in between. The CDR3 is 14 amino acids. Germline V gives CDR1 MNHEY, CDR2 SVGEGT. CDR3 sequence reads: CAARRQTNTGELFF. The CDR3 coding sequence is TGTGCCGCCCGCCGACAGACGAACACCGGGGAGCTGTTTTTT.

Note on this clonotype: It may be a read error: a sequence one base away is much more abundant. V usage is TRBV9 and J usage is TRBJ2-3, with 8 bases that match TRBD2. The germline CDR1 and CDR2 sequences are SGDLS and YYNGEE. After removal of 6 bases from V and 4 bases from J, the junction contained 1 base not matched to a gene. CDR3 length equals 12 residues. The CDR3 DNA follows: TGTGCCAGCAACGGGGGGGCAGATACGCAGTATTTT. Encoded protein: CASNGGADTQYF. Drawing the rest from reference TRBV9 and TRBJ2-3, the complete variable domain is DSGVTQTPKHLITATGQRVTLRCSPRSGDLSVYWYQQSLDQGLQFLIQYYNGEERAKGNILERFSAQQFPDLHSELNLSSLELGDSALYFCASNGGADTQYFGPGTRLTVL.

This chain joins TRBV12-3 or TRBV12-4 and TRBJ1-3; the D is unclear. V shed 1 base and J shed 5 bases, with 9 bases lying between them. The CDR3 extends over 14 amino acids. CDR3 DNA: TGTGCCAGCAGTTTAGTTTTTCCTAGAAACACCATATATTTT. Translation: CASSLVFPRNTIYF.

On this clonotype itself: One end of the junction does not line up with germline, which may come from a read error. The chain joins TRBV5-1 to TRBJ1-1; possible D gene TRBD1, 6 bases. CDR3 length equals 15 residues. Germline V gives CDR1 SGHRS, CDR2 YFSETQ. The CDR3 nucleotides are TGCGCCAGCAGCTACTCGGGACAAATGAACACTGGAGCTTTCTTT. Encoded protein: CASSYSGQMNTGAFF.

This clonotype was counted a few times. An end of the junction differs from the germline gene, which may be a read error. The chain carries TRBV9 and TRBJ2-3; D gene ambiguous. The CDR3 consists of 14 residues. CDR1 is SGDLS and CDR2 is YYNGEE in the germline V gene. CDR3 nucleotides: TGTGCCAGCAGCGTAGTAGGATCCACAAATACGCAGTATTTT. It is translated as CASSVVGSTNTQYF.

The rearrangement uses TRBV7-9 and TRBJ2-1; D is possibly TRBD1 (5 bases). Trimming pared 5 bases from V and 9 bases from J, leaving 11 bases between. This CDR3 contains 12 residues. Germline CDR1 reads SEHNR; CDR2 reads FQNEAQ (reference sequence). As DNA, the CDR3 is TGTGCCAGCAGCCCGTCTAGGGGTGAGCAGTTCTTC. Translation: CASSPSRGEQFF.

The chain links TRBV12-5 to TRBJ2-1; 13 bases line up with TRBD2. V gave up 2 bases and J gave up 8 bases; unmatched junction bases: 0. CDR1 and CDR2 from the germline V gene are LGHNT and FRNRAP. There are 14 residues in the CDR3. The CDR3 nucleotides are TGTGCTAGTGGTTTGACTAGCGGGAGGGATGAGCAGTTCTTC. This sequence encodes CASGLTSGRDEQFF.

This clonotype was counted only a few times. J is TRBJ2-7 and V is TRBV27, with 9 nucleotides matching TRBD2. V lost 4 bases and J lost 1; bases outside the gene matches: 5. CDR1 and CDR2 (germline): MNHEY, SMNVEV (reference sequence). There are 15 residues in the CDR3. The CDR3 bases are TGTGCCAGCAGTTCATTAGCGGGAGTATCCTACGAGCAGTACTTC. This gives the protein CASSSLAGVSYEQYF.

This clonotype is a singleton in its sample. This sequence may be a read error, since a much larger clone differs from it by one base. The V gene is TRBV29-1, the J gene TRBJ1-1; 9 bases are a match to TRBD1. CDR3 length equals 12 residues. Germline CDR1 SQVTM, CDR2 ANQGSEA. The CDR3 DNA reads TGCAGAGGGGATACAGGGGGCTCTGAAGCTTTCTTT. It specifies CRGDTGGSEAFF.

This clonotype showed up just a few times. The chain is built from TRBV20-1 and TRBJ2-2; 9 positions match TRBD2. The trim removed 1 base at V and 4 bases at J, leaving 1 base unmatched. This CDR3 contains 14 residues. Germline CDR1 is DFQATT and CDR2 is SNEGSKA (reference sequence). In nucleotides, the CDR3 is TGCAGTGCTAGAGCAGCGGGAGGCACCGGGGAGCTGTTTTTT. This gives the protein CSARAAGGTGELFF.

The chain employs TRBV29-1 and TRBJ1-2; 7 bases are a match to TRBD1. CDR1 is SQVTM and CDR2 is ANQGSEA in the germline V gene. Trimming at V came to 5 bases and at J to 0 bases, leaving 3 bases not matched to a gene. The CDR3 loop spans 13 amino acids. The CDR3 coding sequence is TGCAGCGTTTCAGGGGGGTCTAACTATGGCTACACCTTC. This codes for CSVSGGSNYGYTF.

V is TRBV11-2 and J is TRBJ2-2; 7 bases fit TRBD1. CDR1 is SGHAT and CDR2 is FQNNGV in the germline V gene. The CDR3 extends over 16 amino acids. The V segment lost 1 base and the J segment 9 bases; nucleotides outside the gene matches: 11. The CDR3 region is CASSLGQGAKGRELFF. The CDR3 bases are TGTGCCAGCAGCTTAGGACAGGGAGCCAAGGGGAGGGAGCTGTTTTTT.